This TCR beta chain was retrieved from a study of identical twins. Study-wide findings and caveats: Models predicted too little out-of-frame TCR alpha sharing in monozygotic twins. Within cord blood, abundant beta clonotypes carried fewer insertions, but memory repertoires showed no such trend.

This clonotype was counted many times. Its antigen remains unknown. There were only healthy Caucasians among the donors. TCRdb reprocessed the 5' RACE reads via MiXCR and lists one record per CDR3 protein. The repertoire holds approximately 240,000 distinct CDR3 sequences, with around 15% as singletons. This TCR was recovered from a woman in her late teens or twenties in good health. The specimen sequenced was memory (CD45RO+) T cells sorted from blood.

CDR3 DNA: TGTGCCAGCAGCCCTGTCACAGATACGCAGTATTTT. Translation gives CASSPVTDTQYF. The chain has TRBV12-3 or TRBV12-4 and TRBJ2-3; no clear D gene. Trimming stripped 6 bases from V and 2 bases from J, with 6 bases between. The CDR3 loop spans 12 amino acids.